Listed below are T cell receptor beta chains from one sample, sequenced in a study of cytomegalovirus exposure and HLA in healthy donors. The table came from immunoSEQ multiplex PCR; TCRdb's copy has only in-frame clones and leaves some out. The repertoire has about 86,000 clones, over 70% of them found once; the top ten carry approximately 8.9%. Sample: PBMCs. Source of these receptors: a man aged 55 to 69 in good health and CMV-seronegative. The CDR3 runs from the conserved cysteine through the conserved F or W. D genes are given only for firm matches. Clone size appears in some rows only: once, few, many, or a class for an expanded clone.

>TRBD1|TRBJ1-4|TRBV5-1|.
CASSLTDRGINEKLFF
TGCGCCAGCAGCCTAACCGACAGGGGGATAAATGAAAAACTGTTTTTT
>TRBD2|TRBJ2-1|TRBV7-8|.
CASNERGRAEQFF
TGTGCCAGCAACGAGCGGGGCAGGGCTGAGCAGTTCTTC
>TRBD1|TRBJ1-2|TRBV11-2|few
CASSIQTGGEGYTF
TGTGCCAGCAGCATACAAACAGGGGGAGAAGGCTACACCTTC
>.|TRBJ2-1|TRBV29-1|.
CSVEYFGTGPWNEQFF
TGCAGCGTTGAATACTTCGGCACAGGGCCGTGGAATGAGCAGTTCTTC
>TRBD1|TRBJ1-4|TRBV28|.
CASSPGGQGNEKLFF
TGTGCCAGCAGTCCGGGGGGACAGGGGAATGAAAAACTGTTTTTT
>.|TRBJ1-3|TRBV5-3|.
CARSLHSGSGNTIYF
TGTGCCAGAAGCCTTCACTCGGGCTCTGGAAACACCATATATTTT
>.|TRBJ1-6|TRBV2|.
CARRQLNSPLHF
TGTGCCAGAAGACAGCTTAATTCACCCCTCCACTTT
>TRBD1|TRBJ2-7|TRBV30|.
CAWSPLGQGFYEQYF
TGTGCCTGGAGTCCTCTAGGACAGGGCTTCTACGAGCAGTACTTC
>.|TRBJ2-3|TRBV5-1|.
CASSPGGSTDTQYF
TGCGCCAGCAGCCCGGGCGGGAGCACAGATACGCAGTATTTT
>TRBD1|TRBJ2-3|TRBV19|.
CASSRQGHSTDTQYF
TGTGCCAGTAGTAGACAGGGCCACAGCACAGATACGCAGTATTTT
>TRBD1|TRBJ2-7|TRBV29-1|.
CSGYSTGVHEQYF
TGCAGCGGCTACTCTACAGGGGTCCACGAGCAGTACTTC
>TRBD1|TRBJ2-4|TRBV5-1|.
CASSPGQPLAKNIQYF
TGCGCCAGCAGCCCGGGACAGCCCCTAGCCAAAAACATTCAGTACTTC
>.|TRBJ2-7|TRBV6-5|.
CASSTYGGSSYEQYF
TGTGCCAGCAGTACATATGGGGGGAGCTCCTACGAGCAGTACTTC
>.|TRBJ1-1|TRBV15|.
CATSRSDTVKVAFF
TGTGCCACCAGCAGATCCGACACGGTGAAGGTAGCTTTCTTT
>TRBD1|TRBJ2-7|TRBV19|.
CASSAPGDSYEQYF
TGTGCCAGTAGTGCCCCTGGGGACAGTTACGAGCAGTACTTC
>TRBD2|TRBJ2-1|TRBV11-2|.
CASSLGLAGGEQFF
TGTGCCAGCAGCTTAGGACTAGCGGGGGGTGAGCAGTTCTTC
>TRBD2|TRBJ2-1|TRBV6-1|.
CASCSGGDYNEQFF
TGTGCCAGCTGTAGCGGGGGGGACTACAATGAGCAGTTCTTC
>.|TRBJ1-2|TRBV25-1|.
CASSEQDSIYGYTF
TGTGCCAGCAGTGAACAGGACTCGATCTATGGCTACACCTTC
>.|TRBJ2-5|TRBV6-6|.
CASATQQGSGETQYF
TGTGCCAGCGCCACCCAGCAGGGTTCCGGCGAGACCCAGTACTTC
>.|TRBJ2-7|TRBV6-4|.
CASSESEHAYEQYF
TGTGCCAGCAGTGAGTCGGAGCACGCCTACGAGCAGTACTTC
>TRBD2|TRBJ2-2|TRBV5-8|few
CASSSGLAGGGITGELFF
TGTGCCAGCAGCTCTGGACTAGCGGGGGGCGGAATCACCGGGGAGCTGTTTTTT
>.|TRBJ1-5|TRBV7-2|.
CASSRDRSPWPQHF
TGTGCCAGCAGCCGTGACAGGTCCCCCTGGCCCCAGCATTTT
>.|TRBJ1-2|TRBV7-9|.
CASSLTPGAGGYTF
TGTGCCAGCAGCTTAACCCCGGGAGCTGGTGGCTACACCTTC
>.|TRBJ1-6|TRBV5-1|few
CASSLDRVDNSPLHF
TGCGCCAGCAGCTTGGACAGGGTAGATAATTCACCCCTCCACTTT
>.|TRBJ2-1|TRBV29-1|.
CSVEGGANEQFF
TGCAGCGTTGAGGGGGGTGCCAATGAGCAGTTCTTC
>TRBD1|TRBJ2-2|TRBV10-1|few
CASSPTGTTGELFF
TGCGCCAGCAGCCCGACAGGGACCACCGGGGAGCTGTTTTTT
>.|TRBJ2-1|TRBV9|.
CASSVDGKGNEQFF
TGTGCCAGCAGCGTAGACGGGAAAGGGAATGAGCAGTTCTTC
>.|TRBJ2-5|TRBV2|.
CASSVEGGGQETQYF
TGTGCCAGCAGTGTCGAGGGGGGGGGCCAAGAGACCCAGTACTTC
>TRBD1|TRBJ1-5|TRBV28|.
CASSRNRGQPQHF
TGTGCCAGCAGTAGAAACAGGGGACAGCCCCAGCATTTT
>.|TRBJ1-5|TRBV6-1|.
CASFGPPGGNQPQHF
TGTGCCAGCTTTGGCCCCCCAGGGGGCAATCAGCCCCAGCATTTT
>.|TRBJ2-3|TRBV7-2|.
CASSFSSGGTDTQYF
TGTGCCAGCAGCTTTTCAAGCGGAGGCACAGATACGCAGTATTTT
>TRBD2|TRBJ2-3|TRBV5-1|.
CASSHTTSGSDTQYF
TGCGCCAGCAGCCATACAACTAGCGGGAGCGATACGCAGTATTTT
>.|TRBJ1-2|TRBV29-1|.
CSVDPEEHGDF
TGCAGCGTTGACCCCGAGGAGCACGGAGACTTC
>.|TRBJ2-5|TRBV6-5|.
CASSYSMAGKETQYF
TGTGCCAGCAGTTACTCGATGGCGGGAAAAGAGACCCAGTACTTC
>TRBD2|TRBJ2-7|TRBV6-6|once
CASDEGSGSPHEQYF
TGTGCCAGCGATGAGGGTAGCGGGAGCCCCCACGAGCAGTACTTC
>TRBD1|TRBJ1-2|TRBV6-5|.
CASRPGQGTYGYTF
TGTGCCAGCAGACCCGGACAGGGCACCTATGGCTACACCTTC
>.|TRBJ2-2|TRBV15|.
CATTGQQNTGELFF
TGTGCCACCACTGGACAGCAGAACACCGGGGAGCTGTTTTTT
>TRBD2|TRBJ2-1|TRBV6-1|.
CASSETGLAIYGQFF
TGTGCCAGCAGTGAAACTGGACTAGCGATTTACGGGCAGTTCTTC
>TRBD1|TRBJ2-7|TRBV2|.
CASRAGTGNDEQYF
TGTGCCAGCAGGGCCGGGACAGGCAACGACGAGCAGTACTTC
>TRBD2|TRBJ2-1|TRBV7-2|.
CASSLGREGNGEQFF
TGTGCCAGCAGCCTGGGACGGGAGGGTAATGGTGAGCAGTTCTTC
>.|TRBJ2-7|TRBV25-1|.
CASGDYSANYEQYF
TGTGCCAGCGGAGACTACTCCGCGAACTACGAGCAGTACTTC
>.|TRBJ2-7|TRBV7-7|.
CASSPHPGGGEQYF
TGTGCTAGCAGCCCCCACCCGGGGGGCGGCGAGCAGTACTTC
>TRBD2|TRBJ2-7|TRBV19|.
CASSISGRPHEQYF
TGTGCCAGTAGTATCAGCGGGAGGCCCCACGAGCAGTACTTC
>TRBD2|TRBJ2-7|TRBV19|.
CASSIRWDGGDYYEQYF
TGTGCCAGTAGTATTAGGTGGGACGGGGGGGACTACTACGAGCAGTACTTC
>.|TRBJ2-1|TRBV20-1|few
CSAAYNEQFF
TGCAGTGCCGCCTACAATGAGCAGTTCTTC
>TRBD1|TRBJ2-7|TRBV10-3|.
CAISGRDSAEYF
TGTGCCATCAGTGGTAGGGACAGCGCCGAGTACTTC
>TRBD2|TRBJ2-1|TRBV4-3|.
CASSPGRGVHNEQFF
TGCGCCAGCAGCCCCGGGAGGGGGGTCCACAATGAGCAGTTCTTC
>TRBD2|TRBJ2-4|TRBV4-2|.
CASSQGLAELTKNIQYF
TGTGCCAGCAGCCAAGGACTAGCGGAGCTGACAAAAAACATTCAGTACTTC
>TRBD1|TRBJ1-4|TRBV5-1|.
CASSPQGGKEKLFF
TGCGCCAGCAGCCCCCAGGGGGGCAAAGAAAAACTGTTTTTT
>.|TRBJ1-2|TRBV5-6|.
CASSYSSGYTF
TGTGCCAGCAGTTATAGCAGTGGCTACACCTTC
>.|TRBJ2-5|TRBV6-5|.
CASTPAGQETQYF
TGTGCCAGCACCCCTGCGGGTCAAGAGACCCAGTACTTC
>TRBD1|TRBJ1-2|TRBV5-6|.
CASSYDSDRGSISGYTF
TGTGCCAGCAGCTACGACTCGGACAGGGGATCAATTAGTGGCTACACCTTC
>.|TRBJ1-3|TRBV6-6|.
CASSEGPGWDTIYF
TGTGCCAGCAGCGAAGGGCCAGGGTGGGACACCATATATTTT
>TRBD1|TRBJ1-2|TRBV4-3|.
CASSHTIDRANYGYTF
TGCGCCAGCAGCCATACAATTGACAGGGCAAACTATGGCTACACCTTC
>.|TRBJ2-7|TRBV4-1|.
CASSQGLGGYEQYF
TGCGCCAGCAGCCAAGGTCTCGGGGGCTACGAGCAGTACTTC